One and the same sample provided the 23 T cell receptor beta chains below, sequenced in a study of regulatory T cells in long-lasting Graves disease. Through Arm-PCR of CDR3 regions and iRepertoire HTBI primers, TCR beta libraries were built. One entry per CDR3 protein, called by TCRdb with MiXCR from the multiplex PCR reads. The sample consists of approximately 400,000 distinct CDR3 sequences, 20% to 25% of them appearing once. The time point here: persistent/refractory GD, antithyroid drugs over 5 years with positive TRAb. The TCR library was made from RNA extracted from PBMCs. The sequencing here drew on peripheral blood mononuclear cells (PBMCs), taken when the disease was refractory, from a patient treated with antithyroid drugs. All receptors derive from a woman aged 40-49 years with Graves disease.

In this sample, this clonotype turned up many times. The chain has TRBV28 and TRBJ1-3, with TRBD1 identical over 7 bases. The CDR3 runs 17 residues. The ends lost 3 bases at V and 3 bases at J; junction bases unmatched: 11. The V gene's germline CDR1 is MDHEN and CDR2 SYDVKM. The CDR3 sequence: CASSFRSGGLFGNTIYF. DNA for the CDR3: TGTGCCAGCAGTTTTCGATCAGGGGGGTTGTTTGGAAACACCATATATTTT.

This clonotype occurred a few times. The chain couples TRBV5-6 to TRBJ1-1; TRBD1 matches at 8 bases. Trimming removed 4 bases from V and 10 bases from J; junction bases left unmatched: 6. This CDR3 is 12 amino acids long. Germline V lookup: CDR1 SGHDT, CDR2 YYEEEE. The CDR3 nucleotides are TGTGCCAGCAGCGCGGGGACAGGCCCAGCTTTCTTT. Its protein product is CASSAGTGPAFF.

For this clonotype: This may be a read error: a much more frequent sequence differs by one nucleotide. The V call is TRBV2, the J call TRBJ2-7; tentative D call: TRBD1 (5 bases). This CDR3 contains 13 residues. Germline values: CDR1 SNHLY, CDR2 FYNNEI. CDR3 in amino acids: CASRSGSIYEQHF. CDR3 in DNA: TGTGCCAGCAGATCAGGGTCTATCTACGAGCAGCACTTC.

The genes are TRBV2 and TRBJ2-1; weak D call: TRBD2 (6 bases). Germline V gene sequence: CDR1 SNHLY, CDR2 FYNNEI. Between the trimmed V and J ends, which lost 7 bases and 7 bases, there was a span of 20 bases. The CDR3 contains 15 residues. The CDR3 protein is CASTETSRAGNEQFF. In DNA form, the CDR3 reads TGTGCCAGCACCGAAACTAGCAGGGCCGGAAATGAGCAGTTCTTC.

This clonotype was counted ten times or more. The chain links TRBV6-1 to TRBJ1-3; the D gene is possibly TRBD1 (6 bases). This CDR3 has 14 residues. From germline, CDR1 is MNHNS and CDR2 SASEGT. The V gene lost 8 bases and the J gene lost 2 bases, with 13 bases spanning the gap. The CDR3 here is CASGTLGAGNTIYF. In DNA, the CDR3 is TGTGCCAGCGGGACACTTGGAGCTGGAAACACCATATATTTT.

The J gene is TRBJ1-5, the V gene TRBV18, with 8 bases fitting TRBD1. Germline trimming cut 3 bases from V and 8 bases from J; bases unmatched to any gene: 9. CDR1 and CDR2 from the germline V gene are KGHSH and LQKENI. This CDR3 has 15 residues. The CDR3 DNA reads TGTGCCAGCTCACCGGGACAGGTTGGGGTTGAGCCCCAGCATTTT. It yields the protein CASSPGQVGVEPQHF.

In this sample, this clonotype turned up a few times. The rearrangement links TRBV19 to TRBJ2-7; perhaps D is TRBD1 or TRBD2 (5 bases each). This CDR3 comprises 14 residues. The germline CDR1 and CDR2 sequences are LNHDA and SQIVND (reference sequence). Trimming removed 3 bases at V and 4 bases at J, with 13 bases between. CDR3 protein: CASSMGTQGYEQYF. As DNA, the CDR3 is TGTGCCAGTAGTATGGGGACCCAAGGGTACGAGCAGTACTTC.

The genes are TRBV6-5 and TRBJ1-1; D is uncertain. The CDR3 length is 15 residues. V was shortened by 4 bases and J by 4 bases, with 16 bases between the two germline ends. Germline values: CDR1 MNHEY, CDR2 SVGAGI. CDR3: CASSSSEDRPTEAFF. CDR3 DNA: TGTGCCAGCAGTTCGAGCGAGGACCGCCCCACTGAAGCTTTCTTT.

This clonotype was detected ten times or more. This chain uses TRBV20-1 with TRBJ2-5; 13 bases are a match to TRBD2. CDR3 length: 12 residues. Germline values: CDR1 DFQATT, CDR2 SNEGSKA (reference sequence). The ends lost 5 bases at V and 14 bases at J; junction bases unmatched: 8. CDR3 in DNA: TGCAGTGCTCTGGGGGGACTAGCGGGACCTTACTTC. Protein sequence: CSALGGLAGPYF.

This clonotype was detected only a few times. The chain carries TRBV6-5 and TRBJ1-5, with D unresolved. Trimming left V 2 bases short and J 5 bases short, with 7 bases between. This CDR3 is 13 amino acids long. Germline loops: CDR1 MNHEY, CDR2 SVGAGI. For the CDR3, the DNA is TGTGCCAGCAGTTACAGGGTTCATCAGCCCCAGCATTTT. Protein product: CASSYRVHQPQHF.

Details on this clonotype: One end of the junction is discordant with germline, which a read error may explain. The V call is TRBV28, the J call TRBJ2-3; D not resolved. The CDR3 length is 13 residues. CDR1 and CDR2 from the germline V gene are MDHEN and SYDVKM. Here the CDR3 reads CASSLLGTDTQYF. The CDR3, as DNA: TGTGCCAGCAGCTTATTGGGTACAGATACGCAGTATTTT.

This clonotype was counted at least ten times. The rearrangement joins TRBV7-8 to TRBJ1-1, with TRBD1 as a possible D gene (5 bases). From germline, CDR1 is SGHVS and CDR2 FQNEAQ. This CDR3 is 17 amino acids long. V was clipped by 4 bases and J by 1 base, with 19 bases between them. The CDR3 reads CASSSRPGTASNTEAFF. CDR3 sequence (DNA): TGTGCCAGCAGCTCCCGCCCAGGGACGGCCTCGAACACTGAAGCTTTCTTT. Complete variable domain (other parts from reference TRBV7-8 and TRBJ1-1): GAGVSQSPRYKVAKRGQDVALRCDPISGHVSLFWYQQALGQGPEFLTYFQNEAQLDKSGLPSDRFFAERPEGSVSTLKIQRTQQEDSAVYLCASSSRPGTASNTEAFFGQGTRLTVV.

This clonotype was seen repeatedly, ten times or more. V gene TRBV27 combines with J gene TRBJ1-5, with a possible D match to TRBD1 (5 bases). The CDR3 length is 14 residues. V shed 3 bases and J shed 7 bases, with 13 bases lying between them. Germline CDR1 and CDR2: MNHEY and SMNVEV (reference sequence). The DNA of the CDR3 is TGTGCCAGCAGTTTTTTGGGGGGTGGACAGCCCCAGCATTTT. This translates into CASSFLGGGQPQHF.

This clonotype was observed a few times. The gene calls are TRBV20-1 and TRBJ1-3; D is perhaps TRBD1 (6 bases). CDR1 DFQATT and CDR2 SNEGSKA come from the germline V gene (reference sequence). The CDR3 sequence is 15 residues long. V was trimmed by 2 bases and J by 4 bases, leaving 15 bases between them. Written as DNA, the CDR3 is TGCAGTGCTAGACCCCGGGCAGGGGCCGGAAACACCATATATTTT. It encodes CSARPRAGAGNTIYF.

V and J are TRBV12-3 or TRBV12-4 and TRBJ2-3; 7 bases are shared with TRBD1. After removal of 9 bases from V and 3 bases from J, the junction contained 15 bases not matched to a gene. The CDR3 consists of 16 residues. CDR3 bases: TGTGCCAGTTCCTTGGGGACAGCCCTCCGTACAGATACGCAGTATTTT. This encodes CASSLGTALRTDTQYF.

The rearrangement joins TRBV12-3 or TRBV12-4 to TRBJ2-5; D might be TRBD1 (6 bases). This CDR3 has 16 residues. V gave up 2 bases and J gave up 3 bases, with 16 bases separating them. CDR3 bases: TGTGCCAGCAGTTTATGGGGCAGGGGAGTAGAAGAGACCCAGTACTTC. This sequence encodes CASSLWGRGVEETQYF.

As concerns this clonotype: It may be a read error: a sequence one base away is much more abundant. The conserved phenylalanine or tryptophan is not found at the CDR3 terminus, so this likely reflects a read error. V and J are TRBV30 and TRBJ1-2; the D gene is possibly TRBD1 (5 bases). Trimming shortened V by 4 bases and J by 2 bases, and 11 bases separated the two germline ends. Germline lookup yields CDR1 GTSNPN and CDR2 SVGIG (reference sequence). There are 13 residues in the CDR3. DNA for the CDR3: TGTGCCTGGATAACGGGGCGGAACTATGGCTACACCCTC. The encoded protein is CAWITGRNYGYTL.

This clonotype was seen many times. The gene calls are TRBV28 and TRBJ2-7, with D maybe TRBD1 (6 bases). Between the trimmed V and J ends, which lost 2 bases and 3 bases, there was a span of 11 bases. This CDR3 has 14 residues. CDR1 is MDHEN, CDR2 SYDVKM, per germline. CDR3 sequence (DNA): TGTGCCAGCAGTTTACAGGGGATTGTCTACGAGCAGTACTTC. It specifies CASSLQGIVYEQYF.

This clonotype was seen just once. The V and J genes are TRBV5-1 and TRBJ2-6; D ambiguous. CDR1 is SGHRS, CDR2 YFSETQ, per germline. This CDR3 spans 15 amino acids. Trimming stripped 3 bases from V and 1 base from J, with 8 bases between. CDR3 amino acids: CASSSDPSGANVLTF. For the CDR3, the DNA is TGCGCCAGCAGCTCCGACCCTTCTGGGGCCAACGTCCTGACTTTC.

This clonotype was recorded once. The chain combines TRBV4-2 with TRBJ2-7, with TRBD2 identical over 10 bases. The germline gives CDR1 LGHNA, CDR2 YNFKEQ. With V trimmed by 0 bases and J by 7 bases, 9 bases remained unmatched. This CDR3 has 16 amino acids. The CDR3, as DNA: TGTGCCAGCAGCCAAGATCGGCTAGCGGGGGACTGGGAGCAGTACTTC. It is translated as CASSQDRLAGDWEQYF.

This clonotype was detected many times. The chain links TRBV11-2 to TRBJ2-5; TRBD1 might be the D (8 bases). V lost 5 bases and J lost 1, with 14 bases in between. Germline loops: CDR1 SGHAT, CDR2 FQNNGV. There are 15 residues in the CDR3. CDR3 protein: CASSRDRTSQETQYF. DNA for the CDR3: TGTGCCAGCAGCCGGGACAGGACTAGCCAAGAGACCCAGTACTTC. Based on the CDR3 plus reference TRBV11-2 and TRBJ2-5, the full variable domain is EAGVAQSPRYKIIEKRQSVAFWCNPISGHATLYWYQQILGQGPKLLIQFQNNGVVDDSQLPKDRFSAERLKGVDSTLKIQPAKLEDSAVYLCASSRDRTSQETQYFGPGTRLLVL.

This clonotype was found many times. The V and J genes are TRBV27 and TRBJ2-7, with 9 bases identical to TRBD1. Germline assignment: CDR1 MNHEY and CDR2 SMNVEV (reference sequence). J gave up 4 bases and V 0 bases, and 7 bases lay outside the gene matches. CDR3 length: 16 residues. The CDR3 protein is CASSLSPGQGHYEQYF. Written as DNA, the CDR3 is TGTGCCAGCAGTTTATCCCCGGGACAGGGACATTACGAGCAGTACTTC.

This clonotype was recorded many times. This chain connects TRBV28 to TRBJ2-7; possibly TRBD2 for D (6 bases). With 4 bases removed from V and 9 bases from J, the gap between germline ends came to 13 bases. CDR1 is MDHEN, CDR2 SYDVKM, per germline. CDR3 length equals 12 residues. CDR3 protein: CASSYWGDGQYF. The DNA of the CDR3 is TGTGCCAGCAGTTATTGGGGGGATGGGCAGTACTTC.